The 13 T cell receptor beta chains given below trace back to one sample, sequenced in a study of T-cell reconstitution after alpha-beta-depleted transplantation in children. TCRbeta library construction was performed incorporating unique molecular identifiers. TCRdb itself ran the PCR reads through MiXCR, one entry per CDR3 protein. The table has about 580,000 distinct CDR3 sequences, approximately 22% seen once. Here the sequenced sample was PBMCs, mostly from graft donor cells, taken 360 days after TCRalphabeta/CD19-depleted stem cell transplant. The receptors were gathered from a boy under three years old who had a stem cell transplant for acute myeloid leukemia, so the T cells may come from the graft donor.

This clonotype has only one observation. The gene calls are TRBV6-1 and TRBJ2-2, with a possible D match to TRBD1 (5 bases). V was cut by 6 bases and J by 1 base, with 9 bases left in between. The CDR3 contains 14 residues. Germline V gene lookup returns CDR1 MNHNS and CDR2 SASEGT. The CDR3 spells CASSRQRNTGELFF. The CDR3 DNA is TGTGCCAGCAGCCGACAGAGGAACACCGGGGAGCTGTTTTTT.

J is TRBJ1-1 and V is TRBV28, with 7 nucleotides matching TRBD1. Looked up from germline, CDR1 is MDHEN and CDR2 is SYDVKM. The CDR3 covers 17 residues. V lost 7 bases, J lost 3 bases, and 17 bases stayed unmatched. CDR3 DNA sequence: TGTGCCAGCAACTCGCAAGGACAGGCCTCACGGTACACTGAAGCTTTCTTT. Translating it yields CASNSQGQASRYTEAFF.

This clonotype was counted only a few times. DNA of the CDR3: TGCAGTGCCCCGGGACTAGCGGGGGCCAATGAGCAGTTCTTC. It is translated as CSAPGLAGANEQFF. The V gene is TRBV20-1, the J gene TRBJ2-1; 14 bases agree with TRBD2. Germline V gives CDR1 DFQATT, CDR2 SNEGSKA (reference sequence). After removal of 6 bases from V and 6 bases from J, the junction contained 4 bases not matched to a gene. The CDR3 runs to 14 residues.

This clonotype was counted a few times. CDR3 in amino acids: CASTHHSGGAAYF. The CDR3 nucleotides are TGTGCCAGCACCCACCACAGCGGGGGGGCCGCGTATTTT. The chain carries TRBV12-3 or TRBV12-4 and TRBJ2-3; 10 nucleotides agree with TRBD2. The CDR3 runs 13 residues. Trimming removed 7 bases from V and 14 bases from J; junction bases left unmatched: 12.

This clonotype occurred many times. The chain links TRBV5-6 to TRBJ2-1, with D possibly TRBD1 on 6 matching bases. The length of the CDR3 is 14 residues. Germline loops: CDR1 SGHDT, CDR2 YYEEEE. Trimming removed 3 bases at V and 3 bases at J, with 10 bases between. The CDR3 DNA is TGTGCCAGCAGCTGGGGGACAAGCTACAATGAGCAGTTCTTC. Translation gives CASSWGTSYNEQFF.

This clonotype came up a few times. The DNA of the CDR3 is TGCGCCAGCAGCCAAGTACAGGGACGCACAGATACGCAGTATTTT. Encoded protein: CASSQVQGRTDTQYF. The J gene is TRBJ2-3, the V gene TRBV4-3; possibly TRBD1 for D (6 bases). Germline V gene data show CDR1 as LGHNA and CDR2 as YSLEER. The CDR3 has 15 amino acids. V was shortened by 1 base and J by 1 base, with 9 bases between the two germline ends.

This clonotype was seen repeatedly, ten times or more. This sequence joins TRBV18 and TRBJ1-1, with D uncertain. V shed 8 bases and J shed 4 bases, with 14 bases lying between them. Germline V gene data show CDR1 as KGHSH and CDR2 as LQKENI. The CDR3 loop spans 13 amino acids. Written as DNA, the CDR3 is TGTGCCAGCAGCCCTACGCGCAGCACTGAAGCTTTCTTT. Translated, it gives CASSPTRSTEAFF. Filled out from reference TRBV18 and TRBJ1-1, the complete variable domain reads NAGVMQNPRHLVRRRGQEARLRCSPMKGHSHVYWYRQLPEEGLKFMVYLQKENIIDESGMPKERFSAEFPKEGPSILRIQQVVRGDSAAYFCASSPTRSTEAFFGQGTRLTVV.

The chain combines TRBV27 with TRBJ2-1; D unclear. Trimming removed 2 bases at V and 3 bases at J, with 8 bases between. The CDR3 runs to 14 residues. In germline, CDR1 is MNHEY, CDR2 SMNVEV (reference sequence). CDR3 in amino acids: CASSLGADYNEQFF. CDR3 nucleotides: TGTGCCAGCAGTTTAGGTGCGGACTACAATGAGCAGTTCTTC.

This clonotype has ten or more counts. The V call is TRBV20-1, the J call TRBJ1-6; D is unresolved. The V end lost 1 base, the J end lost 4 bases, and 17 bases lay between the germline ends. The CDR3 runs 17 residues. Germline loops: CDR1 DFQATT, CDR2 SNEGSKA (reference sequence). The DNA for the CDR3 is TGCAGTGCTAGAGGAGGAGGGAAGGGAGCATATAATTCACCCCTCCACTTT. Translated, it gives CSARGGGKGAYNSPLHF.

A word on this clonotype: Compared with germline, one end of the junction differs, possibly owing to a read error. The chain is built from TRBV11-2 and TRBJ2-1, with TRBD2 identical over 7 bases. The CDR3 is 15 residues long. Germline V gene lookup returns CDR1 SGHAT and CDR2 FQNNGV. The CDR3 sequence: CSSSLASGLYNEQFF. The CDR3, as DNA: TGTTCCAGCAGCTTGGCTAGCGGACTCTACAATGAGCAGTTCTTC.

This clonotype has a count of ten or more. This chain links TRBV20-1 with TRBJ2-6; TRBD1 matches 9 bases. V lost 5 bases and J lost 4; bases outside the gene matches: 3. Germline V gene lookup returns CDR1 DFQATT and CDR2 SNEGSKA (reference sequence). The CDR3 runs 14 residues. The CDR3, as DNA: TGCAGTGCTGGACAGGGGATCGGGGCCAACGTCCTGACTTTC. The encoded protein is CSAGQGIGANVLTF.

This chain connects TRBV12-3 or TRBV12-4 to TRBJ2-1; tentative D call: TRBD1 (5 bases). V lost 6 bases to trimming and J lost 4 bases, with 16 bases between them. The CDR3 runs 15 residues. The CDR3 protein is CASRGWARGYNEQFF. In DNA, the CDR3 is TGTGCCAGCAGGGGATGGGCTAGGGGTTACAATGAGCAGTTCTTC.

This clonotype occurred many times. V usage is TRBV2 and J usage is TRBJ2-5; 8 nucleotides match TRBD1. Trimming at V came to 3 bases and at J to 1 base, leaving 7 bases not matched to a gene. The CDR3 is 16 residues long. Germline CDR1 SNHLY, CDR2 FYNNEI. CDR3 coding DNA: TGTGCCAGCAGTGATTACGGGACAGGAATCCAAGAGACCCAGTACTTC. Its protein is CASSDYGTGIQETQYF.